These 11 T cell receptor beta chains share one sample of origin, sequenced in a study of graft-versus-host responses after intestinal transplantation. Sequencing was performed with immunoSEQ multiplex PCR; in TCRdb, only in-frame clones are kept and a portion is missing. Of fewer than 120,000 clones in the sample, roughly 95% were seen once. Their antigens are not known. Material: unstimulated CD8+ T cells sorted from spleen or lymph node cells, obtained before intestinal transplant. All receptors come from a human donor who received an intestinal transplant.

The rearrangement joins TRBV29-1 to TRBJ2-1; no firm D call. CDR1 and CDR2 from the germline V gene are SQVTM and ANQGSEA. The ends were cut back, 5 bases at V and 9 bases at J, with 8 bases in the middle. This CDR3 comprises 10 residues. CDR3 protein: CSVFETEQFF. CDR3 DNA sequence: TGCAGCGTTTTCGAGACTGAGCAGTTCTTC.

A single count supports this clone. V usage is TRBV5-6 and J usage is TRBJ2-1; D unresolved. The CDR3 covers 9 residues. V dropped 4 bases and J dropped 13 bases, with 6 bases sitting between them. Germline V gives CDR1 SGHDT, CDR2 YYEEEE. The DNA of the CDR3 is TGTGCCAGCAGCCTCCGCCAGTTCTTC. Residues: CASSLRQFF.

The count of this clone is one. The rearrangement uses TRBV9 and TRBJ2-7; TRBD2 might be the D (6 bases). The ends were cut back, 3 bases at V and 0 bases at J, with 7 bases in the middle. CDR1 is SGDLS and CDR2 is YYNGEE in the germline V gene. The CDR3 consists of 13 residues. The CDR3 sequence is CASSGDSSYEQYF. CDR3 nucleotide sequence: TGTGCCAGCAGCGGGGACTCCTCCTACGAGCAGTACTTC.

The chain carries TRBV9 and TRBJ2-7, with D hard to call. This CDR3 has 14 residues. V was cut by 0 bases and J by 0 bases, with 7 bases left in between. Germline-derived CDR1 and CDR2 are SGDLS and YYNGEE. CDR3 DNA: TGTGCCAGCAGCGTAGAGGGCAGCTCCTACGAGCAGTACTTC. Protein: CASSVEGSSYEQYF.

The chain links TRBV5-1 to TRBJ2-2, with D possibly matching TRBD2 (5 bases). The germline gives CDR1 SGHRS, CDR2 YFSETQ. This CDR3 region has 14 residues. Between the trimmed V and J ends, which lost 4 bases and 2 bases, there was a span of 9 bases. The CDR3 nucleotides read TGCGCCAGCAGCGACGGGGTAAACACCGGGGAGCTGTTTTTT. Its translation: CASSDGVNTGELFF.

CDR3 protein: CASSHSNTGELFF. As DNA, the CDR3 is TGCGCCAGCAGCCATTCGAACACCGGGGAGCTGTTTTTT. The gene calls are TRBV4-1 and TRBJ2-2; D call uncertain. This CDR3 is built from 13 residues. The germline gives CDR1 MGHRA, CDR2 YSYEKL. Trimming pared 3 bases from V and 0 bases from J, leaving 2 bases between.

The rearrangement links TRBV6-5 to TRBJ2-7; possible D gene TRBD1, 6 bases. CDR1 is MNHEY, CDR2 SVGAGI, per germline. V lost 5 bases to trimming and J lost 2 bases, with 16 bases between them. CDR3 length: 15 residues. CDR3 DNA: TGTGCCAGCAGTATCACCGGGACACCGACCTACGAGCAGTACTTC. This translates into CASSITGTPTYEQYF.

This chain connects TRBV27 to TRBJ1-2; D is undetermined. The CDR3 consists of 13 residues. Trimming pared 5 bases from V and 2 bases from J, leaving 9 bases between. The germline V gene encodes CDR1 MNHEY and CDR2 SMNVEV (reference sequence). The CDR3 nucleotides read TGTGCCAGCAGTCAGACCGTGAACTATGGCTACACCTTC. It is translated as CASSQTVNYGYTF.

The V and J genes are TRBV11-2 and TRBJ1-1, with D perhaps TRBD1 (5 bases). The CDR3 covers 14 residues. The germline V gene encodes CDR1 SGHAT and CDR2 FQNNGV. Between the trimmed V and J ends, which lost 8 bases and 3 bases, there was a span of 16 bases. CDR3 protein: CASFGQRRDTEAFF. CDR3 nucleotides: TGTGCCAGCTTTGGACAACGTCGAGACACTGAAGCTTTCTTT.

The chain has TRBV27 and TRBJ2-7; 9 nucleotides align to TRBD2. Trimming at V came to 4 bases and at J to 5 bases, leaving 6 bases not matched to a gene. CDR3 length equals 14 residues. Germline CDR1 and CDR2: MNHEY and SMNVEV (reference sequence). The CDR3 DNA reads TGTGCCAGCAGTTCGCCGGGACTAGCCAACGAGCAGTACTTC. This translates into CASSSPGLANEQYF.

The J gene is TRBJ2-1, the V gene TRBV6-5; TRBD2 aligns across 7 bases. Germline CDR1 reads MNHEY; CDR2 reads SVGAGI. J was trimmed by 8 bases and V by 2 bases; bases with no gene match: 6. This CDR3 comprises 14 residues. The CDR3 here is CASSYAAGADEQFF. The CDR3 coding sequence is TGTGCCAGCAGTTACGCGGCGGGAGCAGATGAGCAGTTCTTC.